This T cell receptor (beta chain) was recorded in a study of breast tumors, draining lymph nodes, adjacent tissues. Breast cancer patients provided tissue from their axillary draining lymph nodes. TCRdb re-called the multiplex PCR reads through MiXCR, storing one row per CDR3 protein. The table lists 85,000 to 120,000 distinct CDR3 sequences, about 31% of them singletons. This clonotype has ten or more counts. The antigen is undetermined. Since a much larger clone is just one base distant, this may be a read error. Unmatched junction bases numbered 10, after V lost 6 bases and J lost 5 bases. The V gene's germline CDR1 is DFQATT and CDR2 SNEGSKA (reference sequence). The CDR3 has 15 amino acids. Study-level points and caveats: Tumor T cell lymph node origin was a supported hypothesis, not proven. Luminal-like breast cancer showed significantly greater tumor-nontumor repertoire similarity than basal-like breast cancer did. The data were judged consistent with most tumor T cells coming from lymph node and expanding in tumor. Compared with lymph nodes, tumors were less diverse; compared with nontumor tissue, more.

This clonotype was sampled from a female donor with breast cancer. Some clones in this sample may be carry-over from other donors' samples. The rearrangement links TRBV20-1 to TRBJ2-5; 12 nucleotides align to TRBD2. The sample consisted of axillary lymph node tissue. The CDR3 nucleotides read TGCAGTGCAAATGGACTAGCGGGGCGGGCGGAGACCCAGTACTTC. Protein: CSANGLAGRAETQYF.